This entry lists 22 T cell receptor beta chains sequenced from one sample in a study of T cell responses to AZD1222 COVID-19 vaccine. Sequencing used immunoSEQ multiplex PCR; TCRdb keeps in-frame clones, though not all of them. The repertoire consists of around 180,000 clones, with just over 90% occurring once and the leading ten covering roughly 2.8%. Sequenced here: peripheral blood, sampled on day 0 of AZD1222 vaccination. These receptors all come from an adult in good health.

The rearrangement uses TRBV9 and TRBJ2-2; 9 positions agree with TRBD1. The J segment lost 6 bases and the V segment lost 4 bases, leaving 10 bases of the junction unmatched. This CDR3 is built from 16 residues. CDR1 is SGDLS and CDR2 is YYNGEE in the germline V gene. The CDR3 bases are TGTGCCAGCAGCCCGGGACAGGGCCTTCTTTCCGGGGAGCTGTTTTTT. It specifies CASSPGQGLLSGELFF.

This clone was seen once. The chain couples TRBV7-2 to TRBJ1-5; D remains unclear. This CDR3 spans 13 amino acids. CDR1 SGHTA and CDR2 FQGNSA come from the germline V gene. Trimming took off 3 bases at V and 6 bases at J, with 9 bases between the two ends. CDR3 residues: CASSFSGLQPQHF. CDR3 DNA sequence: TGTGCCAGCAGCTTTTCGGGTCTTCAGCCCCAGCATTTT. Based on the CDR3 plus reference TRBV7-2 and TRBJ1-5, the full variable domain is GAGVSQSPSNKVTEKGKDVELRCDPISGHTALYWYRQSLGQGLEFLIYFQGNSAPDKSGLPSDRFSAERTGGSVSTLTIQRTQQEDSAVYLCASSFSGLQPQHFGDGTRLSIL.

The chain is built from TRBV4-2 and TRBJ2-3; 8 bases align to TRBD1. The V segment lost 3 bases and the J segment 4 bases; nucleotides outside the gene matches: 12. CDR1 is LGHNA, CDR2 YNFKEQ, per germline. The CDR3 covers 17 residues. The CDR3 reads CASSHDAGTGSPDTQYF. CDR3 in DNA: TGTGCCAGCAGCCATGACGCCGGGACAGGATCGCCAGATACGCAGTATTTT.

This chain links TRBV29-1 with TRBJ2-5, with D possibly matching TRBD1 (5 bases). V lost 6 bases to trimming and J lost 1 base, with 12 bases between them. Germline V CDR1 and CDR2: SQVTM, ANQGSEA. CDR3 size: 13 residues. The DNA of the CDR3 is TGCAGCGTCTCCAGGGCCGTCCAAGAGACCCAGTACTTC. Amino acid sequence: CSVSRAVQETQYF.

This chain connects TRBV6-5 to TRBJ1-2; D possibly corresponds to TRBD1 (5 bases). The V gene's germline CDR1 is MNHEY and CDR2 SVGAGI. Trimming took off 5 bases at V and 1 base at J, with 11 bases between the two ends. There are 14 residues in the CDR3. This chain's CDR3 is CASSKKGYNYGYTF. CDR3 sequence (DNA): TGTGCCAGCAGTAAAAAGGGGTATAACTATGGCTACACCTTC.

Only one count was recorded for this clone. CDR3 sequence (DNA): TGTGCCAGCAGCCCTGGGGGCGGGACAGCCAACTATGGCTACACCTTC. This gives the protein CASSPGGGTANYGYTF. The rearrangement uses TRBV5-4 and TRBJ1-2; 7 bases align to TRBD1. There are 16 residues in the CDR3. Germline-derived CDR1 and CDR2 are SGHNT and YYREEE (reference sequence). V shed 4 bases and J 2 bases; nucleotides not matched to a gene: 11.

This clone has just a few counts. This sample includes further DNA sequences coding for the same CDR3. This chain links TRBV11-2 with TRBJ2-7, with 8 bases identical to TRBD1. The CDR3 covers 14 residues. The J segment lost 0 bases and the V segment lost 4 bases, leaving 2 bases of the junction unmatched. The germline V gene has CDR1 SGHAT and CDR2 FQNNGV. The CDR3 coding sequence is TGTGCCAGCAGCTCTGGACAGGGCTCCTACGAGCAGTACTTC. It is translated as CASSSGQGSYEQYF.

This clone was observed a single time. The gene calls are TRBV6-2 or TRBV6-3 and TRBJ2-7; D may be TRBD1 (5 bases). V lost 4 bases to trimming and J lost 1 base, with 8 bases between them. Per the germline V gene, CDR1 is MNHEY and CDR2 is SVGEGT. The CDR3 loop spans 13 amino acids. In nucleotides, the CDR3 is TGTGCCAGCAGTTGGGGCTCATCCTACGAGCAGTACTTC. Translated: CASSWGSSYEQYF.

The chain employs TRBV3-1 (or the pseudogene TRBV3-2) and TRBJ1-1; TRBD1 is a possible D gene (6 bases). The CDR3 has 15 amino acids. The V gene lost 4 bases and the J gene lost 4 bases, with 16 bases spanning the gap. Germline CDR1 LGHDT, CDR2 YNNKEL (reference sequence). The CDR3 coding sequence is TGTGCCAGCAGCCCAGGCGGGGGCCAACTCACTGAAGCTTTCTTT. Protein product: CASSPGGGQLTEAFF.

The rearrangement uses TRBV5-6 and TRBJ2-7; D perhaps matches TRBD2 (6 bases). The CDR3 consists of 14 residues. V lost 0 bases and J 3 bases, leaving 10 bases between the germline ends. Per the germline V gene, CDR1 is SGHDT and CDR2 is YYEEEE. The CDR3: CASSLGGDFYEQYF. The CDR3 DNA sequence: TGTGCCAGCAGCTTGGGCGGGGACTTCTACGAGCAGTACTTC.

V usage is TRBV7-2 and J usage is TRBJ1-5; 11 bases line up with TRBD1. V lost 3 bases, J lost 5 bases, and 6 bases stayed unmatched. The CDR3 covers 16 residues. Germline V gives CDR1 SGHTA, CDR2 FQGNSA. The CDR3 reads CASSFTPGQGDQPQHF. DNA of the CDR3: TGTGCCAGCAGCTTTACTCCGGGACAGGGGGATCAGCCCCAGCATTTT.

The chain employs TRBV9 and TRBJ1-1; 7 positions agree with TRBD1. CDR3 length: 15 residues. Trimming cost V 0 bases and J 5 bases; bases outside gene matches: 7. Germline V gives CDR1 SGDLS, CDR2 YYNGEE. This CDR3 reads CASSVVGEGATEAFF. For the CDR3, the DNA is TGTGCCAGCAGCGTAGTTGGGGAGGGGGCGACTGAAGCTTTCTTT.

This CDR3 is CASSLVVSGPGELFF. The DNA of the CDR3 is TGTGCCAGCAGCTTAGTCGTATCAGGACCCGGGGAGCTGTTTTTT. The J gene is TRBJ2-2, the V gene TRBV7-2; D is unresolved. Trimming stripped 1 base from V and 6 bases from J, with 12 bases between. The germline V gene encodes CDR1 SGHTA and CDR2 FQGNSA. The length of the CDR3 is 15 residues.

This clone was recorded only once. The chain joins TRBV12-3 or TRBV12-4 to TRBJ2-3; D is ambiguous. The ends were cut back, 6 bases at V and 9 bases at J, with 7 bases in the middle. The CDR3 loop spans 10 amino acids. The chain's CDR3 is CASRGPTQYF. DNA of the CDR3: TGTGCCAGCAGAGGACCGACGCAGTATTTT.

The rearrangement joins TRBV7-2 to TRBJ2-1; 7 bases match TRBD2. V lost 5 bases and J lost 10; bases outside the gene matches: 2. Looked up from germline, CDR1 is SGHTA and CDR2 is FQGNSA. This CDR3 comprises 11 residues. This CDR3 reads CASSPGGEQFF. The DNA for the CDR3 is TGTGCCAGCAGCCCCGGGGGGGAGCAGTTCTTC.

The chain carries TRBV5-6 and TRBJ2-7; D is ambiguous. The CDR3 runs 16 residues. Germline CDR1 reads SGHDT; CDR2 reads YYEEEE. The V end lost 1 base, the J end lost 7 bases, and 21 bases lay between the germline ends. The DNA for the CDR3 is TGTGCCAGCAGCTTGCTTACGTCAGGTCCTAATGGTGAGCAGTACTTC. It yields the protein CASSLLTSGPNGEQYF.

J is TRBJ2-1 and V is TRBV7-2; TRBD2 matches 8 bases. The germline V gene has CDR1 SGHTA and CDR2 FQGNSA. V lost 1 base and J lost 5; bases outside the gene matches: 4. The CDR3 is 15 residues long. The CDR3 loop reads CASSLGPSGHNEQFF. The CDR3 DNA is TGTGCCAGCAGCTTAGGGCCTAGCGGGCACAATGAGCAGTTCTTC.

The chain couples TRBV21-1 to TRBJ2-3; the table's D gene call, TRBD2, was not cross checked with the DNA. TRBV21-1 is marked as a pseudogene. CDR3 length: 16 residues. DNA of the CDR3: TGTGCCAGCAGCAAAGGTGCCAGACTTAGAACAGATACGCAGTATTTT. It is translated as CASSKGARLRTDTQYF.

In DNA, the CDR3 is TGCAGCGTTCAGGGGGAGGGGGGCTACACCTTC. It is translated as CSVQGEGGYTF. The chain uses TRBV29-1 and TRBJ1-2, with TRBD1 identical over 7 bases. CDR1 is SQVTM, CDR2 ANQGSEA, per germline. The V gene end was trimmed by 5 bases and the J gene end by 8 bases; junction bases not matched to a gene: 5. This CDR3 has 11 residues.

The chain carries TRBV15 and TRBJ1-6; unclear D gene. Trimming removed 6 bases from V and 3 bases from J, with 6 bases in between. Germline loops: CDR1 LNHNV, CDR2 YYDKDF (reference sequence). The CDR3 covers 13 residues. The CDR3 reads CATSRLYNSPLHF. CDR3 coding DNA: TGTGCCACCAGTCGGCTCTATAATTCACCCCTCCACTTT.

CDR3 protein: CASSYSTRRGGNTIYF. The DNA of the CDR3 is TGTGCCAGCAGTTACTCTACCCGCCGGGGTGGAAACACCATATATTTT. The chain has TRBV6-6 and TRBJ1-3; unclear D gene. The CDR3 runs 16 residues. V was clipped by 0 bases and J by 3 bases, with 12 bases between them. Germline CDR1 and CDR2: MNHNY and SVGAGI (reference sequence).

This clone turned up a few times. The genes are TRBV10-1 and TRBJ2-2; TRBD2 agrees at 12 bases. Trimming took 5 bases from V and 3 from J; bases not matched to a gene: 4. This CDR3 contains 16 residues. Germline CDR1 reads WNHNN; CDR2 reads SYGVQD (reference sequence). CDR3: CASSPSGGEYTGELFF. The CDR3 DNA sequence: TGCGCCAGCAGTCCTAGCGGGGGGGAGTACACCGGGGAGCTGTTTTTT.